The rows below give T cell receptor beta chains drawn from one sample of a study of blood T cell repertoires in COVID-19. The repertoire was sequenced with immunoSEQ multiplex PCR; TCRdb's copy has only in-frame clones and lacks some. The profile covers approximately 270,000 clones, with nearly 90% appearing a single time and approximately 1.8% taken by the ten largest. Sequences were obtained from PBMCs or T cells enriched from blood (not recorded which). The receptors shown here come from a woman aged 60-75 years who had recovered from COVID-19. The CDR3 runs from the conserved cysteine through the conserved F or W. The D gene is left open where the match is weak. The size field is filled for only some rows; it gives once, few, many or a size class.

>TRBJ1-2|TRBV10-3|.|.
CAVPRVNYGYTF
TGTGCCGTCCCGCGGGTTAACTATGGCTACACCTTC
>TRBJ2-3|TRBV5-1|TRBD2|.
CASSAAAGGSGTDTQYF
TGCGCCAGCAGCGCGGCGGCGGGGGGGTCTGGCACAGATACGCAGTATTTT
>TRBJ2-5|TRBV7-2|TRBD1|.
CASSAGTVLQETQYF
TGTGCCAGCAGCGCCGGGACAGTTTTACAAGAGACCCAGTACTTC
>TRBJ2-7|TRBV29-1|.|few
CSVGRDTYEQYF
TGCAGCGTTGGGAGGGATACCTACGAGCAGTACTTC
>TRBJ2-2|TRBV7-7|.|.
CASSLDPARGGELFF
TGTGCTAGCAGCTTAGACCCGGCCAGGGGCGGGGAGCTGTTTTTT
>TRBJ2-7|TRBV28|TRBD1|.
CASSFPQGVNHEQYF
TGTGCCAGCAGTTTTCCCCAGGGGGTTAACCACGAGCAGTACTTC
>TRBJ1-3|TRBV24-1|.|.
CATSDPRGGDTIYF
TGTGCCACCAGTGATCCCCGCGGAGGAGACACCATATATTTT
>TRBJ2-3|TRBV5-1|TRBD2|.
CASSLWGLAEDTQYF
TGCGCCAGCAGCTTATGGGGACTAGCTGAAGATACGCAGTATTTT
>TRBJ1-1|TRBV9|.|.
CASSGGVFGTEAFF
TGTGCCAGCAGCGGGGGGGTATTTGGCACTGAAGCTTTCTTT
>TRBJ2-5|TRBV7-3|.|.
CASSLGGGETQYF
TGTGCCAGCAGTCTAGGGGGTGGAGAGACCCAGTACTTC
>TRBJ2-7|TRBV7-3|.|.
CASSSDSEYEQYF
TGTGCCAGCAGCTCTGATTCGGAGTACGAGCAGTACTTC
>TRBJ2-6|TRBV6-5|.|.
CASSYPTRNGANVLTF
TGTGCCAGCAGTTACCCCACCAGAAATGGGGCCAACGTCCTGACTTTC
>TRBJ2-5|TRBV19|.|.
CASSIVGVMETQYF
TGTGCCAGTAGTATCGTCGGGGTAATGGAGACCCAGTACTTC
>TRBJ1-4|TRBV5-6|.|.
CASSLWEGSNEKLFF
TGTGCCAGCAGCCTGTGGGAGGGGTCTAATGAAAAACTGTTTTTT
>TRBJ1-3|TRBV5-1|TRBD1|.
CASSGTESGNTIYF
TGCGCCAGCAGCGGGACAGAGTCAGGAAACACCATATATTTT
>TRBJ2-1|TRBV5-1|TRBD2|.
CASSSPGLAGGSNEQFF
TGCGCCAGCAGCTCCCCGGGACTAGCGGGAGGTAGTAATGAGCAGTTCTTC
>TRBJ2-5|TRBV5-1|.|.
CASSPGQLEETQYF
TGCGCCAGCAGCCCCGGACAGTTGGAAGAGACCCAGTACTTC
>TRBJ2-7|TRBV13|TRBD2|.
CASSQWAGESTEQYF
TGTGCCAGCAGCCAATGGGCGGGAGAATCTACCGAGCAGTACTTC
>TRBJ2-2|TRBV29-1|.|once
CSTRQELNTGELFF
TGCAGCACGAGACAGGAATTGAACACCGGGGAGCTGTTTTTT
>TRBJ1-1|TRBV2|.|.
CASSDRGGGTEAFF
TGTGCCAGCAGTGATAGAGGGGGAGGGACTGAAGCTTTCTTT
>TRBJ2-7|TRBV4-2|TRBD2|.
CASSQERVGGEPPHEQYF
TGTGCCAGCAGCCAAGAGAGAGTGGGGGGGGAGCCCCCCCACGAGCAGTACTTC
>TRBJ2-5|TRBV6-5|TRBD1|.
CASSYFGTGGAKTQYF
TGTGCCAGCAGTTACTTTGGGACAGGGGGCGCGAAGACCCAGTACTTC
>TRBJ2-7|TRBV6-5|TRBD1|once
CASKYLGGNSYEQYF
TGTGCCAGCAAATATTTAGGGGGCAACTCCTACGAGCAGTACTTC
>TRBJ1-1|TRBV3-1/TRBV3-2|TRBD1|.
CASSPPGQPNTEAFF
TGTGCCAGCAGCCCCCCGGGACAGCCGAACACTGAAGCTTTCTTT
>TRBJ2-2|TRBV9|TRBD2|.
CASSGASGGSGELFF
TGTGCCAGCAGCGGGGCTAGCGGGGGCTCCGGGGAGCTGTTTTTT
>TRBJ2-5|TRBV5-4|.|.
CASSLAWRETQYF
TGTGCCAGCAGCTTGGCATGGAGAGAGACCCAGTACTTC
>TRBJ2-7|TRBV2|TRBD2|.
CASIRRESHEQYF
TGTGCCAGCATCCGGCGGGAGAGTCACGAGCAGTACTTC
>TRBJ2-3|TRBV5-1|TRBD2|.
CASSSTSGGSDTQYF
TGCGCCAGCAGCTCGACTAGCGGGGGATCAGATACGCAGTATTTT
>TRBJ1-1|TRBV5-1|.|.
CASSFSGRRGTEAFF
TGCGCCAGCAGCTTTTCAGGTCGGAGGGGCACTGAAGCTTTCTTT
>TRBJ2-5|TRBV28|TRBD2|.
CASSRLADTETQYF
TGTGCCAGCAGTCGACTAGCGGATACAGAGACCCAGTACTTC
>TRBJ2-7|TRBV6-5|.|.
CASSYRTKVGAAYF
TGTGCCAGCAGTTATCGTACAAAGGTGGGGGCCGCGTACTTC
>TRBJ2-1|TRBV28|.|.
CASSFWVRLANEQFF
TGTGCCAGCAGTTTCTGGGTTAGACTGGCCAATGAGCAGTTCTTC
>TRBJ2-7|TRBV10-3|TRBD1|.
CAISDTGVEQYF
TGTGCCATCAGTGACACAGGGGTCGAGCAGTACTTC
>TRBJ2-3|TRBV7-9|TRBD1|.
CASSYRGDTQYF
TGTGCCAGCAGTTACAGGGGAGATACGCAGTATTTT
>TRBJ2-3|TRBV3-1/TRBV3-2|.|once
CASSPVASTDTQYF
TGTGCCAGCAGCCCGGTAGCTAGCACAGATACGCAGTATTTT
>TRBJ2-2|TRBV3-1/TRBV3-2|.|.
CASSQGQVPTGELFF
TGTGCCAGCAGCCAAGGACAGGTACCGACCGGGGAGCTGTTTTTT
>TRBJ2-5|TRBV9|.|.
CASSVAGGLRETQYF
TGTGCCAGCAGCGTAGCGGGGGGCCTACGGGAGACCCAGTACTTC
>TRBJ2-6|TRBV5-1|.|once
CASLLTSGANVLTF
TGCGCCAGCCTTCTGACATCTGGGGCCAACGTCCTGACTTTC
>TRBJ1-5|TRBV27|TRBD1|.
CASSAGQYNQPQHF
TGTGCCAGCAGTGCGGGACAGTACAATCAGCCCCAGCATTTT
>TRBJ1-1|TRBV4-1|TRBD1|.
CASSQSPGGVPEAFF
TGCGCCAGCAGCCAAAGTCCAGGGGGCGTCCCTGAAGCTTTCTTT
>TRBJ2-5|TRBV15|.|.
CATSRDQWRGKTQYF
TGTGCCACCAGCAGAGATCAATGGAGGGGAAAGACCCAGTACTTC
>TRBJ1-4|TRBV27|TRBD1|.
CASSYRGLATNEKLFF
TGTGCCAGCAGTTACAGGGGACTTGCAACTAATGAAAAACTGTTTTTT
>TRBJ2-7|TRBV2|TRBD2|once
CASSRGTSPSEQYF
TGTGCCAGCAGTCGCGGGACTAGTCCTTCTGAGCAGTACTTC
>TRBJ2-5|TRBV20-1|.|.
CSASLAQGTQYF
TGCAGTGCTAGTCTCGCCCAGGGGACCCAGTACTTC
>TRBJ2-2|TRBV2|.|.
CASSGGPVSNTGELFF
TGTGCCAGCAGTGGAGGGCCCGTTTCGAACACCGGGGAGCTGTTTTTT
>TRBJ2-3|TRBV29-1|.|.
CSVAGSTDTQYF
TGCAGCGTTGCGGGGAGCACAGATACGCAGTATTTT
>TRBJ1-3|TRBV5-1|.|.
CASSLPGQRILNTIYF
TGCGCCAGCAGCTTGCCGGGACAAAGGATTCTAAACACCATATATTTT
>TRBJ1-1|TRBV9|.|.
CASSVSQNTEAFF
TGTGCCAGCAGCGTTAGTCAGAACACTGAAGCTTTCTTT
>TRBJ1-2|TRBV6-6|TRBD1|.
CASSYSNRGGNYGYTF
TGTGCCAGCAGTTACTCTAACAGGGGAGGTAACTATGGCTACACCTTC
>TRBJ2-3|TRBV11-2|TRBD1|.
CASRGSGTAYFTDTQYF
TGTGCCAGCAGGGGCTCCGGGACAGCCTATTTCACAGATACGCAGTATTTT
>TRBJ1-2|TRBV7-8|.|.
CASGGGVANYGYTF
TGTGCCAGTGGCGGGGGGGTAGCTAACTATGGCTACACCTTC
>TRBJ2-3|TRBV6-5|TRBD1|.
CATLRDRRTDTQYF
TGTGCCACCCTCCGGGACAGGAGGACAGATACGCAGTATTTT
>TRBJ1-1|TRBV5-1|.|.
CASSLQLNTEAFF
TGCGCCAGCAGCCTACAGTTGAACACTGAAGCTTTCTTT
>TRBJ1-1|TRBV10-3|.|.
CAIKEGIEAFF
TGTGCCATCAAGGAGGGCATCGAAGCTTTCTTT
>TRBJ1-4|TRBV11-3|TRBD1|.
CASSPYRGRYEKLFF
TGTGCCAGCAGCCCATACAGGGGGCGATATGAAAAACTGTTTTTT
>TRBJ2-2|TRBV5-1|.|.
CASFSENTGELFF
TGCGCCAGTTTCAGCGAAAACACCGGGGAGCTGTTTTTT
>TRBJ1-6|TRBV5-1|TRBD1|.
CASSEPGQGNSPLHF
TGCGCCAGCAGCGAACCGGGACAGGGGAATTCACCCCTCCACTTT
>TRBJ1-3|TRBV28|.|.
CASSAPGRVGNTIYF
TGTGCCAGCAGCGCCCCGGGCAGGGTGGGAAACACCATATATTTT
>TRBJ1-2|TRBV13|TRBD1|.
CASSLGQGFKGYGYTF
TGTGCCAGCAGCCTCGGACAGGGGTTCAAGGGCTATGGCTACACCTTC